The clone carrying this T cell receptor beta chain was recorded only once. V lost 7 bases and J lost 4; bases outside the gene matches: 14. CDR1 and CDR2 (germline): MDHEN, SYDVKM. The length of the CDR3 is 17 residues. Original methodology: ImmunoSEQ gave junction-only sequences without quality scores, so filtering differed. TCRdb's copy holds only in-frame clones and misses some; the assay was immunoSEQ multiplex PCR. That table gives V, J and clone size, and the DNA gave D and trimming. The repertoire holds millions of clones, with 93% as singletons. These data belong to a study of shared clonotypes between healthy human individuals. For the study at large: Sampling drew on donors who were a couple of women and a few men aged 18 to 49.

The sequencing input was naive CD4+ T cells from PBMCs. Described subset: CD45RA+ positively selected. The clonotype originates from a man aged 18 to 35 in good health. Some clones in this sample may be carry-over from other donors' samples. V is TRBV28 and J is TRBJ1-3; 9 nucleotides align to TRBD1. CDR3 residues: CASMVGGDRGSGNTIYF. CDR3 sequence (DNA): TGTGCCAGCATGGTCGGTGGAGACAGGGGGTCCGGAAACACCATATATTTT.